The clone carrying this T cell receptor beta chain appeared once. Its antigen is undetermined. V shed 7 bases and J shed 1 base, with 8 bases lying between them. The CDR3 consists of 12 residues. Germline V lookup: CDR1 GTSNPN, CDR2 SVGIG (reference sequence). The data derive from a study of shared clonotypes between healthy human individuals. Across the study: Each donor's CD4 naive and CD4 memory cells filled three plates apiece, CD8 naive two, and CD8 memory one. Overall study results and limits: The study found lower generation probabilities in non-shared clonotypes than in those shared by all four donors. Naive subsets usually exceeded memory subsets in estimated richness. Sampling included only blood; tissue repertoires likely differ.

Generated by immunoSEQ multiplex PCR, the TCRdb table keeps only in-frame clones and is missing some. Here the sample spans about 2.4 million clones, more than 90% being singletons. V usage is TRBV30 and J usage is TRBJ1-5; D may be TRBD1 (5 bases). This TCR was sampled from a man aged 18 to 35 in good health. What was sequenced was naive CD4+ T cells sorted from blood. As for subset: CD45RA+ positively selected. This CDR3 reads CALGPSNQPQHF. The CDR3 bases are TGTGCCTTGGGACCGAGCAATCAGCCCCAGCATTTT.